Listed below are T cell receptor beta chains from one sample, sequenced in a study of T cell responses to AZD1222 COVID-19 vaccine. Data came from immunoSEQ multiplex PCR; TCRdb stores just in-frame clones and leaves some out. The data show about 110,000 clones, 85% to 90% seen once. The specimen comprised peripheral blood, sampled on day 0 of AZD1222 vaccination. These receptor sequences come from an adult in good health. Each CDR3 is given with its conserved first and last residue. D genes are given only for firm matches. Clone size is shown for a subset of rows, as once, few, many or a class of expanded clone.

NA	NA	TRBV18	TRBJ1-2	TGTGCCAGCTCACCAACCCCCGTCGACAGTAATAACTATGGCTACACCTTC	CASSPTPVDSNNYGYTF
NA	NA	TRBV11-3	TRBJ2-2	TGTGCCAGCAGCCCGCGGTTTACGGGGCGGTACACCGGGGAGCTGTTTTTT	CASSPRFTGRYTGELFF
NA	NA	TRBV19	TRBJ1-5	TGTGCCAGTAGTATCCACTTGGGGCAGGCCCTAACACCCCAGCATTTT	CASSIHLGQALTPQHF
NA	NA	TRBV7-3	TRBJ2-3	TGTGCCAGCAGCCCGGGGGACCAGGGGCCGGGCACAGATACGCAGTATTTT	CASSPGDQGPGTDTQYF
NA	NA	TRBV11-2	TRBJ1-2	TGTGCCAGCAGCGCGCTCCGGACAGTCGGCTACACCTTC	CASSALRTVGYTF
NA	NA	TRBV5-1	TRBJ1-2	TGCGCCAGCAGCTCCGGACAGTATTCCTCCTCCTCCGGGGGCTACACCTTC	CASSSGQYSSSSGGYTF
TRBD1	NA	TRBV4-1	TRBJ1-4	TGCGCCAGCAGCCAAGTTCAGGGACAGGGGTGGGAAAAACTGTTTTTT	CASSQVQGQGWEKLFF
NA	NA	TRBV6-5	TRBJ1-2	TGTGCCAGCACTCTCGAGGAGGGAATCTACTACACCTTC	CASTLEEGIYYTF
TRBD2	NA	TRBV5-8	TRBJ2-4	TGTGCCAGCAGCTTGCTAGCGGGGAGAAACATTCAGTACTTC	CASSLLAGRNIQYF
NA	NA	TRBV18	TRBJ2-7	TGTGCCAGCTCACCCCAGGCCGCAAGGACCTCCTACGAGCAGTACTTC	CASSPQAARTSYEQYF
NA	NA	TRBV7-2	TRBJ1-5	TGTGCCAGCAGCTTTAAAAGCAATCAGCCCCAGCATTTT	CASSFKSNQPQHF
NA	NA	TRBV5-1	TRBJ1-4	TGCGCCAGCAGCGGGGGGACATCAACTAATGAAAAACTGTTTTTT	CASSGGTSTNEKLFF
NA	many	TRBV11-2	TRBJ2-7	TGTGCCAGCAGCTTAAGCGGATACGAGCAGTACTTC	CASSLSGYEQYF
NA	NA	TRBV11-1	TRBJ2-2	TGTGCCAGCAGCTTAGTGGGGGAAACCGGGGAGCTGTTTTTT	CASSLVGETGELFF
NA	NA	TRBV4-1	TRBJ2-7	TGCGCCAGCAGCTCCCGGACAGTAACGGCATCCTACGAGCAGTACTTC	CASSSRTVTASYEQYF
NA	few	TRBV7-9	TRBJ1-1	TGTGCCAGCAGCCCCGGTGCGGATCGGGGAGCTTTCTTT	CASSPGADRGAFF
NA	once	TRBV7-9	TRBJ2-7	TGTGCCAGCAGCTTATGGGTCGTCAAATCCTACGAGCAGTACTTC	CASSLWVVKSYEQYF
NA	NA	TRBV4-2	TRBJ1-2	TGTGCCAGCAGCCTGGAGAGGGACAATGGGAACTATGGCTACACCTTC	CASSLERDNGNYGYTF
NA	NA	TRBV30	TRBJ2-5	TGTGCCTGGAGCTCAGGGGTTGGGATCGGGGAGACCCAGTACTTC	CAWSSGVGIGETQYF
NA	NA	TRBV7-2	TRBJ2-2	TGTGCCAGCAGCTTACAAGGGGGGGTCACCGGGGAGCTGTTTTTT	CASSLQGGVTGELFF
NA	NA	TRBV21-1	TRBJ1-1	TGTGCCAGCAGCTCCGTCAGCCTGAACACTGAAGCTTTCTTT	CASSSVSLNTEAFF
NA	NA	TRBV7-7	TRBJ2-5	TGTGCCAGCAGCTTAGGGGGGGACCGACAAGAGACCCAGTACTTC	CASSLGGDRQETQYF
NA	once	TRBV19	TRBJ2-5	TGTGCCAGTAGCACGACTACCACCCCCGCTATTGCCCAGTACTTC	CASSTTTTPAIAQYF
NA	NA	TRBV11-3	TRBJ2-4	TGTGCCAGCAGCTTAGACAGTAAAAACATTCAGTACTTC	CASSLDSKNIQYF
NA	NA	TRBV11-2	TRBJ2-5	TGTGCCAGCAGCCTACCAAGGGGTGGGCCCCAAGAGACCCAGTACTTC	CASSLPRGGPQETQYF
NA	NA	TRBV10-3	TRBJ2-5	TGTGCCATCAGTGAGTCAGACAGGCGAGAGACCCAGTACTTC	CAISESDRRETQYF
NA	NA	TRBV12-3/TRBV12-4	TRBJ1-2	TGTGCCAGCAGTTCCCCAGCTAACTATGGCTACACCTTC	CASSSPANYGYTF
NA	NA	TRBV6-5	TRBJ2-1	TGTGCCATCCCCGATGTTCAGGGTGAGAATGAGCAGTTCTTC	CAIPDVQGENEQFF
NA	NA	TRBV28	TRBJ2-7	TGTGCCAGCAGTGATCCGGGAACTCCCTACGAGCAGTACTTC	CASSDPGTPYEQYF
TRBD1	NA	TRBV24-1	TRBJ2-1	TGTGCCACCAGTGACCCGGGACAGGGGTCGGGGTCCTACAATGAGCAGTTCTTC	CATSDPGQGSGSYNEQFF
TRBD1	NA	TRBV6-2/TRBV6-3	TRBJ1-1	TGTGCCAGCAGCTGGGGACAGGTAGCTTTCTTT	CASSWGQVAFF
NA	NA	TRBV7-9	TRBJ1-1	TGTGCCAGCAGCTTGATACAGGGTTGGAATACTGAAGCTTTCTTT	CASSLIQGWNTEAFF
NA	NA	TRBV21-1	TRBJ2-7	TGTGCCAGCAGCAAAGGACTACTGACAGGGGGCCACCACGAGCAGTACTTC	CASSKGLLTGGHHEQYF
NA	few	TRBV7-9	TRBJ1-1	TGTGCCAGCAGCTTAGTAGCAGGGGCCGGCACTGAAGCTTTCTTT	CASSLVAGAGTEAFF
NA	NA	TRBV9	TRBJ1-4	TGTGCCAGCAGCGCGGGAGGAAAACTGGAAAAACTGTTTTTT	CASSAGGKLEKLFF
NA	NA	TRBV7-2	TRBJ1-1	TGTGCCAGCAGGTCGCACGCGGACAGGAACACTGAAGCTTTCTTT	CASRSHADRNTEAFF
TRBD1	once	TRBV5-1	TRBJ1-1	TGCGCCAGCAGCATAATACAGGGGGCTGTTGAAGCTTTCTTT	CASSIIQGAVEAFF
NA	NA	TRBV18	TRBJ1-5	TGTGCCAGCTCACCATTGACTTTCCCTGGGCCGGTGGGGAATCAGCCCCAGCATTTT	CASSPLTFPGPVGNQPQHF
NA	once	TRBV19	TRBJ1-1	TGTGCCAGTAGTATCATGCAAAAGGGAGGGAGCACTGAAGCTTTCTTT	CASSIMQKGGSTEAFF
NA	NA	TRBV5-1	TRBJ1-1	TGCGCCAGCAGCTTGGAGGGGGTGAACACTGAAGCTTTCTTT	CASSLEGVNTEAFF
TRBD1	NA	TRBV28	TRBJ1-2	TGTGCCAGCAGATTCGGACAGGGGGGACAATATGGCTACACCTTC	CASRFGQGGQYGYTF
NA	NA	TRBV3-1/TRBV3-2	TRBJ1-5	TGTGCCAGCAGCCCCCAGGGAGCAAATCAGCCCCAGCATTTT	CASSPQGANQPQHF
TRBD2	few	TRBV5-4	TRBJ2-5	TGTGCCAGCAGCCCCGGACTAGCGGGGGTACAAGAGACCCAGTACTTC	CASSPGLAGVQETQYF
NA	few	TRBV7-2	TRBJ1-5	TGTGCCAGCAGCTTAAAGGGAGGCAATCAGCCCCAGCATTTT	CASSLKGGNQPQHF
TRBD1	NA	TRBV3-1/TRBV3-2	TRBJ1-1	TGTGCCAGCAGTCCAGGACAGGGGAGAATGAACACTGAAGCTTTCTTT	CASSPGQGRMNTEAFF
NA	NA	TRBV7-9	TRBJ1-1	TGTGCCAGCAGCTTAGGGGCCACTGAAGCTTTCTTT	CASSLGATEAFF
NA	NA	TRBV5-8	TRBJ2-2	TGTGCCAGCTACCTGCCGTGGACCGGGGAGCTGTTTTTT	CASYLPWTGELFF
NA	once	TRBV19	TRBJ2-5	TGTGCCAGTAGTACCCAATCAGGGAATCAAGAGACCCAGTACTTC	CASSTQSGNQETQYF
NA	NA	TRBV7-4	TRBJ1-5	TGTGCCAGCAGCTTAGAGGAATATAGCAATCAGCCCCAGCATTTT	CASSLEEYSNQPQHF
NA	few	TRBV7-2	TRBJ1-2	TGTGCCAGCAGCTTCTTGATCAGAAAATCCCTTAGCTATGGCTACACCTTC	CASSFLIRKSLSYGYTF
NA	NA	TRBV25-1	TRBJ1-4	TGTGCCAGCAGTGAGGGCAGGGCTGCAACTAATGAAAAACTGTTTTTT	CASSEGRAATNEKLFF
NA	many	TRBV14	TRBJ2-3	TGTGCCAGCAGCCAAGATTTGAGAGATACGCAGTATTTT	CASSQDLRDTQYF
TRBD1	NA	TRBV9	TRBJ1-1	TGTGCCAGCAGCCGGAGTCCCGGGACAGGGGGTGGTGAAGCTTTCTTT	CASSRSPGTGGGEAFF
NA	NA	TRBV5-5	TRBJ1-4	TGTGCCAGCAGCTTGGATCGGCCAGGGGATCCTGAAAAACTGTTTTTT	CASSLDRPGDPEKLFF
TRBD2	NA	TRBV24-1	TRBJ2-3	TGTGCCACCGGGACAAGGGGCGGGGGGGCATCAGATACGCAGTATTTT	CATGTRGGGASDTQYF
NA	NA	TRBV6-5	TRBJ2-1	TGTGCCGCCGGGCAGAGGGACAAAAACAATGAGCAGTTCTTC	CAAGQRDKNNEQFF